This entry lists 13 T cell receptor beta chains sequenced from one sample in a study of identical twins. One entry per CDR3 protein, called by TCRdb with MiXCR from the 5' RACE reads. Altogether a few hundred thousand distinct CDR3 sequences are present, about 9% being singletons, with the ten largest covering less than 4%. This sample also appeared in a second study, on yellow fever vaccine responses in identical twins.

Sequencing used CD8+ T cells sorted from blood. The receptor source for this set is a woman under 30 in good health.

The CDR3 reads CASSRGMNQPQHF. DNA of the CDR3: TGTGCCAGCAGCCGGGGGATGAATCAGCCCCAGCATTTT. The chain employs TRBV27 and TRBJ1-5; perhaps TRBD1 as D (5 bases). Germline V gives CDR1 MNHEY, CDR2 SMNVEV (reference sequence). The CDR3 totals 13 residues. Deletions cut 6 bases from V and 4 bases from J, with 10 bases between.

There are a few counts of this clonotype. This chain connects TRBV20-1 to TRBJ2-3, with TRBD2 as a possible D gene (5 bases). CDR1 DFQATT and CDR2 SNEGSKA come from the germline V gene (reference sequence). The germline V and J ends were trimmed by 3 bases and 0 bases, with 13 bases remaining between them. The CDR3 loop spans 15 amino acids. Written as DNA, the CDR3 is TGCAGTGCTAGGCCCGGAGGTTGGAGCACAGATACGCAGTATTTT. It is translated as CSARPGGWSTDTQYF.

The chain links TRBV5-6 to TRBJ2-7, with 10 bases matching TRBD1. V shed 4 bases, J shed 6 bases, and the junction held 7 bases outside the gene matches. The CDR3 contains 14 residues. Germline-derived CDR1 and CDR2 are SGHDT and YYEEEE. DNA for the CDR3: TGTGCCAGCAGCCTCCGGACAGGGGGGCGCGAGCAGTACTTC. Encoded protein: CASSLRTGGREQYF.

This clonotype was detected only a few times. This sequence joins TRBV28 and TRBJ2-5; TRBD2 matches 9 bases. V lost 11 bases to trimming and J lost 2 bases; unmatched junction nucleotides: 12. The germline CDR1 and CDR2 sequences are MDHEN and SYDVKM. The CDR3 is 15 amino acids. The CDR3 DNA follows: TGTGCCGGAGCTCACCGGGCGGGGGGGCAAGAGACCCAGTACTTC. Translation gives CAGAHRAGGQETQYF.

V and J are TRBV6-5 and TRBJ2-1; D not resolved. Trimming cost V 0 bases and J 2 bases, with 5 bases left between them. Germline lookup yields CDR1 MNHEY and CDR2 SVGAGI. CDR3 length: 14 residues. The CDR3 nucleotides read TGTGCCAGCAGTTACTCTGTGACCTACAATGAGCAGTTCTTC. The encoded protein is CASSYSVTYNEQFF.

This clonotype was seen ten or more times. The CDR3 loop reads CASSQGVAGYEQYF. CDR3 in DNA: TGTGCCAGCAGCCAAGGTGTAGCGGGGTACGAGCAGTACTTC. The chain links TRBV4-2 to TRBJ2-7, with 8 bases aligning to TRBD2. V was pared by 1 base and J by 4 bases, with 3 bases of the junction left unmatched. CDR1 is LGHNA, CDR2 YNFKEQ, per germline. This CDR3 has 14 residues.

This clonotype has ten or more counts. This chain links TRBV12-3 or TRBV12-4 with TRBJ1-2, with 11 positions matching TRBD1. This CDR3 region has 15 residues. With V trimmed by 4 bases and J by 3 bases, 4 bases remained unmatched. CDR3: CASSWGTGGDYGYTF. The DNA of the CDR3 is TGTGCCAGCAGTTGGGGGACAGGGGGTGACTATGGCTACACCTTC.

The table lists this clonotype with many counts. J is TRBJ2-4 and V is TRBV12-3 or TRBV12-4, with D hard to call. There are 12 residues in the CDR3. Trimming took 1 base from V and 7 from J, leaving 5 bases between them. CDR3 sequence reads: CASSLELNIQYF. The CDR3 region has the DNA TGTGCCAGCAGTTTAGAACTGAACATTCAGTACTTC.

This clonotype was seen repeatedly, ten times or more. V usage is TRBV5-1 and J usage is TRBJ2-2; D might be TRBD1 (7 bases). CDR1 is SGHRS and CDR2 is YFSETQ in the germline V gene. This CDR3 has 15 residues. Trimming removed 3 bases at V and 5 bases at J, with 14 bases between. In DNA form, the CDR3 reads TGCGCCAGCAGCTCCCCTCAGGGGGGAACCGGGGAGCTGTTTTTT. Translating it yields CASSSPQGGTGELFF.

V and J are TRBV7-2 and TRBJ1-4, with a possible D match to TRBD1 (5 bases). Germline V lookup: CDR1 SGHTA, CDR2 FQGNSA. The V and J ends lost 3 bases and 12 bases respectively, with 8 bases between them. The CDR3 contains 11 residues. The CDR3 region has the DNA TGTGCCAGCAGCTTCGGCAGGGAACTGTTTTTT. Translation: CASSFGRELFF.

This clonotype was seen many times. This chain links TRBV12-3 or TRBV12-4 with TRBJ2-4; D is perhaps TRBD1 (6 bases). This CDR3 comprises 15 residues. Trimming stripped 6 bases from V and 5 bases from J, with 17 bases between. The CDR3 DNA follows: TGTGCCAGCAGGAATCTCAGGGGTCTCGAAAACATTCAGTACTTC. Translation: CASRNLRGLENIQYF.

This clonotype was counted at least ten times. The V and J genes are TRBV9 and TRBJ2-5; no firm D call. Germline V gives CDR1 SGDLS, CDR2 YYNGEE. This CDR3 contains 13 residues. Trimming took 2 bases from V and 3 from J, leaving 8 bases between them. CDR3 region: CASSVGGEETQYF. CDR3 bases: TGTGCCAGCAGCGTGGGCGGAGAAGAGACCCAGTACTTC. The entire variable domain, with the rest obtained from reference TRBV9 and TRBJ2-5, is as follows: DSGVTQTPKHLITATGQRVTLRCSPRSGDLSVYWYQQSLDQGLQFLIQYYNGEERAKGNILERFSAQQFPDLHSELNLSSLELGDSALYFCASSVGGEETQYFGPGTRLLVL.

This clonotype was counted between two and nine times. This chain uses TRBV6-2 or TRBV6-3 with TRBJ2-4; D is ambiguous. CDR1 and CDR2 from the germline V gene are MNHEY and SVGEGT. CDR3 length: 13 amino acids. V lost 7 bases and J 7 bases, leaving 14 bases between the germline ends. CDR3 nucleotide sequence: TGTGCCAGCACTAATGGTGTTTGGAACATTCAGTACTTC. Translating it yields CASTNGVWNIQYF.